The 12 T cell receptor beta chains below were found in one sample sequenced in a study of blood T cell repertoires in COVID-19. Assay: immunoSEQ multiplex PCR; the TCRdb copy retains only in-frame clones and omits some. Of about 240,000 clones detected, about 85% appear once; the ten largest clones hold more than 1.5%. The material sequenced was peripheral blood. The source is a young man who had recovered from COVID-19.

About this clone itself: The conserved phenylalanine or tryptophan is not found at the CDR3 terminus, so this likely reflects a read error. It is unclear where the CDR3 begins or ends on the DNA, so no DNA is shown, and the CDR3 is as TCRdb lists it. The genes are TRBV6-6 and TRBJ1-2; whether TRBD1, the table's D call, matches the DNA was not checked. Germline CDR1 is MNHNY and CDR2 is SVGAGI (reference sequence). Counting both end residues, the CDR3 totals 11 amino acids. The CDR3 reads CASSQGASFIP.

J is TRBJ2-7 and V is TRBV10-3; 8 nucleotides align to TRBD1. The CDR3 consists of 10 residues. Germline V lookup: CDR1 ENHRY, CDR2 SYGVKD. V gave up 10 bases and J gave up 9 bases; unmatched junction bases: 5. The CDR3 loop reads CATQGAGQYV. The CDR3 DNA reads TGTGCCACTCAGGGGGCTGGGCAGTACGTC.

The chain employs TRBV5-4 and TRBJ2-3; TRBD2 aligns across 8 bases. The CDR3 is 16 residues long. Trimming took 4 bases from V and 0 from J; bases not matched to a gene: 7. Germline V gene sequence: CDR1 SGHNT, CDR2 YYREEE (reference sequence). CDR3 DNA: TGTGCCAGCAGCACGGGGGGGGGTTATAGCACAGATACGCAGTATTTT. Translation: CASSTGGGYSTDTQYF. Looking up the rest from reference TRBV5-4 and TRBJ2-3 gives the full variable domain: ETGVTQSPTHLIKTRGQQVTLRCSSQSGHNTVSWYQQALGQGPQFIFQYYREEENGRGNFPPRFSGLQFPNYSSELNVNALELDDSALYLCASSTGGGYSTDTQYFGPGTRLTVL.

This clone was seen once. V and J are TRBV21-1 and TRBJ2-7; the listed D gene, TRBD1, was not tested against the DNA. TRBV21-1 is given as a pseudogene. The CDR3 is 18 residues long. The CDR3 DNA is TGTGCCAGCAGAAAACGGCCGGAGAGGGGGCCAAATGATTACGAGCAGTACGTC. Its protein product is CASRKRPERGPNDYEQYV.

The sample holds a few counts of this clone. The chain employs TRBV24-1 and TRBJ2-1; no clear D gene. Trimming stripped 4 bases from V and 0 bases from J, with 9 bases between. Germline assignment: CDR1 KGHDR and CDR2 SFDVKD. CDR3 length: 15 amino acids. The CDR3 DNA reads as TGTGCCACCAGTGAGAGTGCTGACTCCTACAATGAGCAGTTCTTC. This gives the protein CATSESADSYNEQFF.

The CDR3 is CASSAYSGNTIYF. In DNA, the CDR3 is TGTGCCAGCAGTGCCTACTCTGGAAACACCATATATTTT. The chain uses TRBV12-3 or TRBV12-4 and TRBJ1-3; D is uncertain. This CDR3 has 13 amino acids. Trimming cost V 5 bases and J 0 bases, with 5 bases left between them.

This sequence joins TRBV16 and TRBJ2-3; the D gene is possibly TRBD1 (5 bases). CDR3 length: 15 amino acids. V dropped 4 bases and J dropped 0 bases, with 11 bases sitting between them. CDR1 is KGHSY, CDR2 FQNENV, per germline. The CDR3 DNA reads TGTGCCAGCAGCCTACAGGACACTAGCACAGATACGCAGTATTTT. Translating gives CASSLQDTSTDTQYF.

This rearrangement joins TRBV28 to TRBJ2-3, with unresolved D. Per the germline V gene, CDR1 is MDHEN and CDR2 is SYDVKM. The CDR3 spans 12 residues. V lost 5 bases, J lost 2 bases, and 5 bases lay in between. In DNA, the CDR3 is TGTGCCAGCAGTCACTCCACAGATACGCAGTATTTT. Its translation: CASSHSTDTQYF.

The gene calls are TRBV6-5 and TRBJ2-1, with TRBD2 identical over 11 bases. The CDR3 totals 15 residues. After removal of 6 bases from V and 0 bases from J, the junction contained 1 base not matched to a gene. Germline lookup yields CDR1 MNHEY and CDR2 SVGAGI. This chain's CDR3 is CASRLAGGSYNEQFF. The DNA for the CDR3 is TGTGCCAGCAGGCTAGCGGGGGGCTCCTACAATGAGCAGTTCTTC.

The chain joins TRBV11-2 to TRBJ2-2, with D possibly matching TRBD1 (6 bases). The CDR3 length is 16 residues. Per germline, CDR1 SGHAT and CDR2 FQNNGV. The V gene lost 5 bases and the J gene lost 5 bases, with 18 bases spanning the gap. The CDR3 DNA is TGTGCCAGCAGCCTTACAGGGTTCCCGACGACCGGGGAGCTGTTTTTT. It translates to CASSLTGFPTTGELFF.

As for this clone: This sample also contains other DNA sequences that code for the same CDR3. The CDR3 loop is CASSVQGDYGYTF. In DNA form, the CDR3 reads TGTGCCAGCAGTGTACAGGGTGACTATGGCTACACCTTC. J is TRBJ1-2 and V is TRBV2, with D possibly being TRBD1 (6 bases). V lost 4 bases and J lost 3, with 9 bases in between. The germline gives CDR1 SNHLY, CDR2 FYNNEI. This CDR3 spans 13 amino acids. The entire variable domain, with the rest obtained from reference TRBV2 and TRBJ1-2, is as follows: EPEVTQTPSHQVTQMGQEVILRCVPISNHLYFYWYRQILGQKVEFLVSFYNNEISEKSEIFDDQFSVERPDGSNFTLKIRSTKLEDSAMYFCASSVQGDYGYTFGSGTRLTVV.

With regard to this clone: The sample has other DNA sequences that encode this CDR3 too. The rearrangement links TRBV19 to TRBJ1-1; TRBD1 might be the D (5 bases). Per the germline V gene, CDR1 is LNHDA and CDR2 is SQIVND (reference sequence). V was shortened by 4 bases and J by 1 base, with 7 bases between the two germline ends. The CDR3 loop spans 13 amino acids. The CDR3 DNA reads TGTGCCAGTAGTACAGGACAGAACACTGAAGCTTTCTTT. This codes for CASSTGQNTEAFF. Variable domain in full (rest from reference TRBV19 and TRBJ1-1): DGGITQSPKYLFRKEGQNVTLSCEQNLNHDAMYWYRQDPGQGLRLIYYSQIVNDFQKGDIAEGYSVSREKKESFPLTVTSAQKNPTAFYLCASSTGQNTEAFFGQGTRLTVV.